This is a list of T cell receptor beta chains from one sample in a study of a mutant IDH1 vaccine in newly diagnosed glioma. No cognate antigen is known for these TCRs. Produced via immunoSEQ multiplex PCR; TCRdb's table is partial and in-frame only. The data show around 42,000 clones, around 85% seen once. This sample comprised PBMCs, obtained from a glioma patient whose treatment included an IDH1 peptide vaccine. These TCRs come from a man aged 35 to 55 with glioma. CDR3s include the opening cysteine and the closing phenylalanine or tryptophan. A D gene is named only where the DNA matches it firmly. Size values are once, few and many counts, or a class for expanded clones, and some rows have none.

D,V,size,J,DNA,CDR3
TRBD1,TRBV10-3,.,TRBJ1-5,TGTGCCACCGGGACAGGGTCAAGTCCCCAGCATTTT,CATGTGSSPQHF
.,TRBV7-9,.,TRBJ2-7,TGTGCCAGCAGCGGGCAGGGGAACGTCGTCGAGCAGTACTTC,CASSGQGNVVEQYF
.,TRBV28,once,TRBJ2-3,TGTGCCTTAGCGGATAACACAGATACGCAGTATTTT,CALADNTDTQYF
.,TRBV5-1,.,TRBJ1-1,TGCGCCAGCAGCTTGCTCGGGATGGGAAACACTGAAGCTTTCTTT,CASSLLGMGNTEAFF
TRBD2,TRBV10-3,few,TRBJ2-1,TGTGCCATCAGTGAGCGCCTAGCGGGAGGGAGCGATGAGCAGTTCTTC,CAISERLAGGSDEQFF
.,TRBV2,once,TRBJ2-7,TGTGCCAGCAGTACTTCCGGACTTCTCCGAAGCTCCTACGAGCAGTACTTC,CASSTSGLLRSSYEQYF
.,TRBV10-3,few,TRBJ1-1,TGTGCCATCAGTGAGTCGACTTGGAGGGGCACTGAAGCTTTCTTT,CAISESTWRGTEAFF
.,TRBV6-4,.,TRBJ2-1,TGTGCCAGCAGTGTGGAGGGCTCCTACAATGAGCAGTTCTTC,CASSVEGSYNEQFF
TRBD1,TRBV11-2,.,TRBJ1-1,TGTGCCAGCTATACAGGGGGCACTGAAGCTTTCTTT,CASYTGGTEAFF
.,TRBV5-1,.,TRBJ2-7,TGCGCCAGCAGCTTGGGGGCCCCCGGACGGCCATACGAGCAGTACTTC,CASSLGAPGRPYEQYF
.,TRBV29-1,.,TRBJ1-1,TGCAGCGGACAGGACACTGGGTACACTGAAGCTTTCTTT,CSGQDTGYTEAFF
TRBD2,TRBV19,.,TRBJ2-7,TGTGCCAGTAGTATAGATACCGGGACTAGCGGGAGCTACGAGCAGTACTTC,CASSIDTGTSGSYEQYF
TRBD2,TRBV7-2,.,TRBJ2-3,TGTGCCAGCAGCTTCGTTGGGACTAGGAGCACAGATACGCAGTATTTT,CASSFVGTRSTDTQYF
.,TRBV6-5,.,TRBJ2-2,TGTGCCAGCAGTTACTCTGTTCTGAACACCGGGGAGCTGTTTTTT,CASSYSVLNTGELFF
TRBD2,TRBV7-7,once,TRBJ2-1,TGTGCTAGCAGCCCCTCTATTGCGGGAGTCTTGAATGAGCAGTTCTTC,CASSPSIAGVLNEQFF
TRBD1,TRBV2,few,TRBJ2-3,TGTGCCAGCAGTTACTCCTTTTGGACAGGGGGTCATTATGATACGCAGTATTTT,CASSYSFWTGGHYDTQYF
.,TRBV7-7,.,TRBJ1-1,TGTGCTAGCAGCTTAGTTTATAACACTGAAGCTTTCTTT,CASSLVYNTEAFF
.,TRBV7-2,.,TRBJ2-3,TGTGCCAGCAGCTTAGGTAGTGGGCTAGCGATGGATACGCAGTATTTT,CASSLGSGLAMDTQYF
TRBD1,TRBV27,.,TRBJ2-3,TGTGCCAGCAGTTTAGGACAGGGCCAGGATACGCAGTATTTT,CASSLGQGQDTQYF
.,TRBV29-1,.,TRBJ2-7,TGCAGCGCCGGACCCCCTGGGGCCTACGAGCAGTACTTC,CSAGPPGAYEQYF
TRBD1,TRBV14,.,TRBJ2-7,TGTGCCAGCAGCCAATCAAGCAGGGGGTTCCAGTACTTC,CASSQSSRGFQYF
.,TRBV5-1,few,TRBJ2-2,TGCGCCAGCAGCTTGGTGGCGACCGGGGAGCTGTTTTTT,CASSLVATGELFF
TRBD1,TRBV27,.,TRBJ1-2,TGTGCCAGCAGCTACGGGACAGGGTATGGTGGCTACACCTTC,CASSYGTGYGGYTF
.,TRBV11-2,few,TRBJ1-1,TGTGCCAGCAGCTTAGATCCGGACGGGGTCGGAGGTACTGAAGCTTTCTTT,CASSLDPDGVGGTEAFF
.,TRBV25-1,.,TRBJ1-1,TGTGCCAGCAGGCCCCCACAGGGTTGGCCTGAAGCTTTCTTT,CASRPPQGWPEAFF
.,TRBV15,once,TRBJ1-4,TGTGCCACCACTAACAGGGTGAGCGAAAAACTGTTTTTT,CATTNRVSEKLFF
.,TRBV14,.,TRBJ2-1,TGTGCCAGCAGCCCCATCCTAGGGGGAGTATGGGCCAATGAGCAGTTCTTC,CASSPILGGVWANEQFF
.,TRBV7-2,.,TRBJ1-1,TGTGCCAGCAGCTTAATGAGAAGTGAAGCTTTCTTT,CASSLMRSEAFF
.,TRBV7-6,.,TRBJ2-1,TGTGCCAGCACCCTAGACGGCGCCTACAATGAGCAGTTCTTC,CASTLDGAYNEQFF
TRBD2,TRBV7-2,.,TRBJ2-5,TGTGCCAGCAGCGGGGGACTAGCGGGAGGGCCGAAGACCCAGTACTTC,CASSGGLAGGPKTQYF
TRBD2,TRBV28,.,TRBJ2-1,TGTGCCAGCAGTCGCCTCCCTAGCGGGAGAGGAGATGAGCAGTTCTTC,CASSRLPSGRGDEQFF